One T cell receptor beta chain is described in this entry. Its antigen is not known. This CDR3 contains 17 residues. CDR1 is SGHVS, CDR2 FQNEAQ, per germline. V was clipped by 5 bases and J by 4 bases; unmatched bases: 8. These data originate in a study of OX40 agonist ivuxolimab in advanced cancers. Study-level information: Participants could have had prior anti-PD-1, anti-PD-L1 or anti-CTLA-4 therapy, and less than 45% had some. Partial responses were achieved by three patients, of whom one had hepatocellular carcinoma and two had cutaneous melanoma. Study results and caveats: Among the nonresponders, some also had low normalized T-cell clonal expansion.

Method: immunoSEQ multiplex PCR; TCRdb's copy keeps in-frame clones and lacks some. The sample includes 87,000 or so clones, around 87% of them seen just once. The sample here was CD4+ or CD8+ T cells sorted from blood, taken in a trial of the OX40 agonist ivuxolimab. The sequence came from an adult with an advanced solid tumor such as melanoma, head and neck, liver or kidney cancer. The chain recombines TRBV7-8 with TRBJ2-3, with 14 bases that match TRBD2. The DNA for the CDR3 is TGTGCCAGCAGCCTGGGACTAGCGGGAGCTCGGGCAGATACGCAGTATTTT. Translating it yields CASSLGLAGARADTQYF.